Listed below are T cell receptor beta chains from one sample, sequenced in a study of preoperative IRX-2 immunotherapy in early breast cancer. The data were produced by immunoSEQ multiplex PCR, yet TCRdb's version contains in-frame clones alone and is incomplete. This sample has a few thousand clones; nearly 70% occur once, and the top ten carry 15%. The sequencing here drew on tumor tissue, taken after IRX-2 immunotherapy. These receptor sequences come from a human donor with breast cancer. CDR3s leave out the opening cysteine and the closing phenylalanine or tryptophan. The order of the fields is V gene, CDR3 length, J gene, clone size, CDR3 protein. Size values are once, few and many counts, or a class for expanded clones, and some rows have none.

TRBV30,11,TRBJ2-7,.,AWSVAGVDMPY
TRBV14,13,TRBJ2-7,.,ASSRASSGRSEQY
TRBV28,14,TRBJ2-1,.,ASSLRRGPLLTEQF
TRBV7-8,12,TRBJ1-4,.,ASSFQQANEKLF
TRBV28,10,TRBJ1-1,.,ASSLQNTEAF
TRBV29-1,12,TRBJ2-2,few,SVDSQGNTGELF
TRBV12-5,11,TRBJ1-3,.,ASTLGPGNTIY
TRBV14,15,TRBJ2-3,few,ASSQVAGGEATDTQY
TRBV29-1,10,TRBJ1-2,.,SVGDSNYGYT
TRBV14,12,TRBJ2-3,few,ASSVSPITDTQY
TRBV12-5,14,TRBJ1-5,.,ASGLGGAGLNQPQH
TRBV1,13,TRBJ2-5,.,ASSRPDRNQETQY
TRBV19,13,TRBJ2-2,medium-sized,ASSSSGVNTGELF
TRBV6-8,11,TRBJ2-5,.,ASSFGLGETQY
TRBV30,12,TRBJ1-1,.,AWRQGSENTEAF
TRBV6-8,11,TRBJ2-1,.,ASSYRDNNEQF
TRBV6-8,11,TRBJ2-7,.,ASSYSASDEQY
TRBV6-8,13,TRBJ2-7,.,ASSYSASGSYEQY
TRBV10-2,13,TRBJ2-7,.,ASSEPLASSYEQY
TRBV6-8,10,TRBJ1-1,once,ASSSSNTGQR
TRBV6-8,15,TRBJ1-5,.,ASSYENGGGDNQPQH
TRBV14,14,TRBJ1-2,.,ASSQTQGQGAVGYT
TRBV10-2,15,TRBJ1-5,.,ASSEGQGALDNQPQH
TRBV1,11,TRBJ2-7,.,ASSRIPRDEQY
TRBV7-8,13,TRBJ2-2,.,ASSSTGVKTGELF
TRBV18,17,TRBJ2-1,.,ASSPHRLKWGNSYNEQF
TRBV6-8,13,TRBJ2-3,.,ASSWESWDPYTQY
TRBV19,12,TRBJ2-2,.,ASSSAPPRGELF
TRBV29-1,11,TRBJ1-1,.,SVAPGVNTEAF
TRBV18,11,TRBJ2-3,.,ASETSGTDTQY
TRBV15,13,TRBJ1-1,.,ATSFPNPGGTEAF
TRBV15,14,TRBJ1-1,.,ATSRDQGGMVTEAF
TRBV19,11,TRBJ2-3,.,ASSIWARDTQY
TRBV28,14,TRBJ2-1,.,ASSLIHSTSLAEQF
TRBV6-8,13,TRBJ2-5,.,AISVGAGGQETQY
TRBV9,10,TRBJ1-1,.,ASSYSYTEAF
TRBV6-8,13,TRBJ1-1,.,ASSADRGGDTEAF
TRBV7-1,12,TRBJ1-2,.,ARSLRDRVYGYT
TRBV18,16,TRBJ2-6,.,ASSPPGQGALGANVLT
TRBV6-8,12,TRBJ1-2,once,ASSYDGANYGYT
TRBV28,14,TRBJ1-4,.,ASSLMVGTVNEKLF
TRBV6-8,13,TRBJ2-7,.,ASSYSINTRYEQY
TRBV30,10,TRBJ2-3,.,AWTHSTDTQY
TRBV5-1,17,TRBJ1-4,.,ASSLRTVALGSLNEKLF
TRBV19,15,TRBJ1-4,.,ASSSPGGARDNEKLF
TRBV19,12,TRBJ1-4,.,ASSPPFGNEKLF
TRBV11-3,14,TRBJ2-7,large,ASSLEGLGDSYEQY
TRBV6-8,14,TRBJ2-2,.,ASSPQDPGVFGELF
TRBV29-1,11,TRBJ2-1,.,SVVGTVNNEQF
TRBV19,12,TRBJ2-7,.,ASSRLAGAYEQY
TRBV6-8,13,TRBJ2-1,few,ASRLAGTSYNEQF
TRBV14,14,TRBJ2-1,few,ASSQDPDDSYNEQF
TRBV6-4,14,TRBJ1-2,.,ASSERTGQANYGYT
TRBV7-6,12,TRBJ2-5,few,ASSLAGLQGTQY